These 10 T cell receptor beta chains were sequenced from one sample in a study of spatial heterogeneity in lung cancer. Time point denoted: sample taken at primary tumor resection. The input material, whole RNA from tumor, nontumor lung or frozen PBMC, was sequenced unsorted. TCRdb re-called the 5' RACE reads with MiXCR, one entry per CDR3 protein. The sample includes some 100,000 distinct CDR3 sequences, roughly 10% of them seen just once. The input for sequencing was PBMCs, taken at surgery. The receptors come from a male donor with early-stage non-small cell lung cancer.

This clonotype was observed at least ten times. The rearrangement joins TRBV20-1 to TRBJ1-4; D remains unclear. There are 12 residues in the CDR3. Germline CDR1 reads DFQATT; CDR2 reads SNEGSKA (reference sequence). V lost 3 bases to trimming and J lost 7 bases, with 9 bases between them. CDR3 loop: CSASENGEKLFF. The CDR3 nucleotides are TGCAGTGCTAGCGAGAATGGTGAAAAACTGTTTTTT.

This clonotype was observed at least ten times. This sequence joins TRBV2 and TRBJ2-7; tentatively, D is TRBD1 (5 bases). Germline CDR1 reads SNHLY; CDR2 reads FYNNEI. CDR3 length: 12 amino acids. V shed 1 base and J shed 11 bases, with 12 bases lying between them. CDR3 amino acids: CASSEGGRAEYF. For the CDR3, the DNA is TGTGCCAGCAGTGAAGGGGGCCGGGCGGAGTACTTC.

The chain uses TRBV3-1 and TRBJ2-2; the D is unclear. V shed 2 bases and J shed 8 bases, with 6 bases lying between them. There are 12 residues in the CDR3. Germline V gene sequence: CDR1 LGHDT, CDR2 YNNKEL (reference sequence). In DNA form, the CDR3 reads TGTGCCAGCAGCCAAAGTTTTGGGGAGCTGTTTTTT. Protein: CASSQSFGELFF.

This clonotype turned up a few times. CDR3 DNA sequence: TGTGCCAGCAGTTACAGGGAGGTAGAGACCCAGTACTTC. The encoded protein is CASSYREVETQYF. This chain joins TRBV2 and TRBJ2-5; D is possibly TRBD1 or TRBD2 (6 bases each). The V end lost 5 bases, the J end lost 4 bases, and 11 bases lay between the germline ends. This CDR3 spans 13 amino acids. In germline, CDR1 is SNHLY, CDR2 FYNNEI.

This clonotype was seen a few times. The chain joins TRBV7-2 to TRBJ2-5; D remains ambiguous. The V end lost 1 base, the J end lost 1 base, and 10 bases lay between the germline ends. The CDR3 consists of 15 residues. In germline, CDR1 is SGHTA, CDR2 FQGNSA. The CDR3 here is CASSLGASRQETQYF. The DNA of the CDR3 is TGTGCCAGCAGCTTAGGGGCCTCACGCCAAGAGACCCAGTACTTC.

V is TRBV6-1 and J is TRBJ1-4, with D possibly TRBD1 on 6 matching bases. V shed 2 bases and J shed 0 bases, with 19 bases lying between them. CDR1 is MNHNS and CDR2 is SASEGT in the germline V gene. The CDR3 runs to 19 residues. The CDR3 spells CASSESGGRVGSTNEKLFF. CDR3 in DNA: TGTGCCAGCAGTGAAAGCGGGGGGCGCGTAGGTTCAACTAATGAAAAACTGTTTTTT.

Details on this clonotype: A much more abundant neighbour one base away suggests this may be a read error. This chain links TRBV5-1 with TRBJ2-7; D gene ambiguous. The germline V gene encodes CDR1 SGHRS and CDR2 YFSETQ. CDR3 size: 13 residues. Trimming left V 0 bases short and J 6 bases short, with 10 bases between. The CDR3 loop is CASSLERSGEQYF. The CDR3 DNA reads TGCGCCAGCAGCTTGGAACGGTCGGGCGAGCAGTACTTC.

On this clonotype: One end of the junction is discordant with germline, which a read error may explain. V is TRBV5-4 and J is TRBJ2-3; D is possibly TRBD2 (5 bases). The CDR3 is 15 residues long. Germline V lookup: CDR1 SGHNT, CDR2 YYREEE (reference sequence). This chain's CDR3 is CASSLARSSTVTQYF. CDR3 nucleotides: TGTGCCAGCAGCTTGGCGAGATCTAGCACAGTTACGCAGTATTTT.

This clonotype was found many times. This chain uses TRBV4-1 with TRBJ2-7, with no clear D. The CDR3 is 14 amino acids. Looked up from germline, CDR1 is MGHRA and CDR2 is YSYEKL. V lost 0 bases, J lost 4 bases, and 10 bases lay in between. Here the CDR3 DNA reads TGCGCCAGCAGCCAAGACCTGGGCAGATACGAGCAGTACTTC. Translating it yields CASSQDLGRYEQYF.

This clonotype was picked up one time. J is TRBJ2-3 and V is TRBV27; D gene unclear. The CDR3 loop spans 15 amino acids. Trimming took 2 bases from V and 5 from J, leaving 14 bases between them. Germline V gene lookup returns CDR1 MNHEY and CDR2 SMNVEV (reference sequence). This CDR3 is CASSLRTPGGDTQYF. CDR3 in DNA: TGTGCCAGCAGTTTAAGAACACCCGGCGGAGATACGCAGTATTTT.